The 6 T cell receptor beta chains below come from one sample, sequenced in a study of T cell responses to AZD1222 COVID-19 vaccine. This table comes from immunoSEQ multiplex PCR, and its TCRdb copy is limited to in-frame clones, with some not included. Of about 120,000 clones in the sample, around 90% were seen once. The sample in question was peripheral blood, obtained on day 0 of AZD1222 vaccination. These receptors originate from an adult in good health.

A single count supports this clone. J is TRBJ2-5 and V is TRBV4-1; 12 bases map to TRBD1. After removal of 0 bases from V and 4 bases from J, the junction contained 3 bases not matched to a gene. Germline V gene lookup returns CDR1 MGHRA and CDR2 YSYEKL. This CDR3 has 16 amino acids. The CDR3 DNA is TGCGCCAGCAGCCAAGAAGGGACAGGGGGCGGAGAGACCCAGTACTTC. It codes for CASSQEGTGGGETQYF.

The chain is built from TRBV11-2 and TRBJ2-7, with 7 bases aligning to TRBD2. Unmatched junction bases numbered 10, after V lost 5 bases and J lost 0 bases. CDR3 length: 16 amino acids. Germline CDR1 SGHAT, CDR2 FQNNGV. The CDR3 DNA sequence: TGTGCCAGCAGCCCTACTAGCGCGGCGGGCTCCTACGAGCAGTACTTC. It encodes CASSPTSAAGSYEQYF.

The chain joins TRBV5-4 to TRBJ2-3, with 7 bases that match TRBD2. This CDR3 is built from 14 residues. Germline V CDR1 and CDR2: SGHNT, YYREEE (reference sequence). Trimming took 9 bases from V and 3 from J; bases not matched to a gene: 10. In nucleotides, the CDR3 is TGTGCCAACGGTAGGGACTACGGGACAGATACGCAGTATTTT. It translates to CANGRDYGTDTQYF.

The gene calls are TRBV20-1 and TRBJ2-7; 9 bases match TRBD2. This CDR3 comprises 14 residues. Per germline, CDR1 DFQATT and CDR2 SNEGSKA (reference sequence). V gave up 3 bases and J gave up 10 bases; unmatched junction bases: 13. The DNA for the CDR3 is TGCAGTGCTAGTCCCCAAACTAGCGGGTCCATACAGTACTTC. Translating gives CSASPQTSGSIQYF.

The rearrangement joins TRBV4-3 to TRBJ2-7, with 8 bases lining up with TRBD2. After removal of 1 base from V and 4 bases from J, the junction contained 6 bases not matched to a gene. The CDR3 loop spans 15 amino acids. The germline V gene encodes CDR1 LGHNA and CDR2 YSLEER. The CDR3 bases are TGCGCCAGCAGCCAAGCGAGCGGGAGAGGTTACGAGCAGTACTTC. Its translation is CASSQASGRGYEQYF.

This chain uses TRBV5-5 with TRBJ1-1, with 9 positions matching TRBD1. J was trimmed by 5 bases and V by 3 bases; bases with no gene match: 8. Germline V gene data show CDR1 as SGHKS and CDR2 as YYEKEE (reference sequence). This CDR3 contains 15 residues. CDR3 nucleotides: TGTGCCAGCAGCTCCGGGACAGGGCTCTTTACTGAAGCTTTCTTT. This sequence encodes CASSSGTGLFTEAFF.